This TCR beta chain was documented in a study of blood T cells in healthy people across ages. Findings and limits, study-wide: Changes in expanded clonotypes were possibly confounded, as the CMV status of donors was unknown. Diversity estimates drawn from one million T cells were deemed underestimates. With age, beta diversity per million T cells declined roughly linearly, significantly by approximately 40.

A note on this clonotype: Its antigen is still unknown.

Germline CDR1 reads KGHDR; CDR2 reads SFDVKD. The CDR3 consists of 14 residues. Trimming stripped 5 bases from V and 5 bases from J, with 13 bases between. Combining a sample-barcoded 5' primer with a J-beta primer mix, a second PCR ran for roughly 6 to 12 cycles. TCRdb analysed the 5' RACE reads with MiXCR anew, one entry per CDR3 protein. Of 1.4 million to 1.5 million distinct CDR3 sequences in the sample, approximately 38% were seen once. The donors, healthy Caucasians from Russia, were aged roughly 6 to 90. V usage is TRBV24-1 and J usage is TRBJ2-3; the D call may be TRBD1 or TRBD2 (5 bases each). This receptor was obtained from a woman in her late teens or twenties in good health. The sample comprised blood. In DNA, the CDR3 is TGTGCCACCAGTGCGCCAGGGAGCCTAGATACGCAGTATTTT. Its protein product is CATSAPGSLDTQYF.